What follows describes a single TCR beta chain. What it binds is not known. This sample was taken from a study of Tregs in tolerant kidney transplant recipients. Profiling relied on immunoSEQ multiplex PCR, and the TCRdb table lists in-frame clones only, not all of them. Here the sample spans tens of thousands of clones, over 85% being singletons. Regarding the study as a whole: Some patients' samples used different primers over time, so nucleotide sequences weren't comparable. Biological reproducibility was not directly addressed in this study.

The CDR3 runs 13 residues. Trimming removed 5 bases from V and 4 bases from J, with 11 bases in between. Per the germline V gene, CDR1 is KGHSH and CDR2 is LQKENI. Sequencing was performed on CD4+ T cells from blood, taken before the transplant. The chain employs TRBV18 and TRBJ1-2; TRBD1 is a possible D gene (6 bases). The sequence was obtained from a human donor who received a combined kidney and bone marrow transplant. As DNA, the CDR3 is TGTGCCAGCTCAGAACAGGGATCCTATGGCTACACCTTC. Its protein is CASSEQGSYGYTF. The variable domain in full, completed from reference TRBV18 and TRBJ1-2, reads NAGVMQNPRHLVRRRGQEARLRCSPMKGHSHVYWYRQLPEEGLKFMVYLQKENIIDESGMPKERFSAEFPKEGPSILRIQQVVRGDSAAYFCASSEQGSYGYTFGSGTRLTVV.